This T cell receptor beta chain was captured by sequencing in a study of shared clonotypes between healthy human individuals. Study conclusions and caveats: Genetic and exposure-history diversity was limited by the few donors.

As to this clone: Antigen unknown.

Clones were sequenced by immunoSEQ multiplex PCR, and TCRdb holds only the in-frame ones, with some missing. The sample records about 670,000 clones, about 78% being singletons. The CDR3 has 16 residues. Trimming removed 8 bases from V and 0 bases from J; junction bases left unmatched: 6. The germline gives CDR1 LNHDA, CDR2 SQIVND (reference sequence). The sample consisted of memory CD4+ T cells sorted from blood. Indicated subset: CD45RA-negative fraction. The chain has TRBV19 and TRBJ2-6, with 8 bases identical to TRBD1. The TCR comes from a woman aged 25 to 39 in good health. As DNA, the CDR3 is TGTGCCAGTCTCCGGGACAGGTACTCTGGGGCCAACGTCCTGACTTTC. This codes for CASLRDRYSGANVLTF.